This entry features one T cell receptor (beta chain) sequence. Its antigen is not yet known. No much larger clonotype is one base removed from it; base qualities were not supplied. Library creation used the immunoSEQ multiplex PCR assay. For the multiplex PCR, a mixture combining 60 forward primers for TCR Vbeta segments and 13 reverse primers for TCR Jbeta segments was used. The CDR3 region of rearranged TCR beta genes was amplified from genomic DNA by a multiplex PCR assay. On the Illumina HiSeq System, the amplified TCR beta libraries were sequenced as 87-base-pair reads. Per the source publication's procedure: A later analysis counted about 76 million unique TCR beta chains across the 650 to 800 repertoires, and some 11 million of these chains were shared by at least two donors. A nearest-neighbor algorithm error-corrected the raw reads and collapsed the reads into unique sequences, merging closely related sequences to remove PCR and sequencing errors. CDR3 sequences were aligned to IMGT reference sequences to assign V, D and J gene segments. Each retained sequence needed at least a six-nucleotide match to both a V gene segment and a J gene segment. Rearrangements were called productive when the CDR3 lacked stop codons and stayed in frame with V and J; all others were non-productive. CDR3 was defined according to IMGT convention as the region running from the second conserved V-encoded cysteine to the conserved J-encoded phenylalanine. The earlier analysis of more than 450 of the donors excluded sequences that lacked an unambiguous match to a single V gene segment. In an earlier analysis of some 590 of the donors, a V segment was called functional when productive rearrangements were above 56.7%, and segregating when the standard deviation between donors exceeded 5%. A statistical classification framework was built for diagnosing cytomegalovirus status from the catalog of TCR beta chain sequences. In a later analysis, V and J genes were assigned by comparing TCR nucleotide sequences against IMGT/GENE-DB human TR gene sequences. Using the TCRdist pipeline, a later analysis assigned CDR3 sequences along with most-parsimonious VDJ recombination scenarios. In a later analysis, every TCR beta chain was defined by the combination of its CDR3 amino acid sequence and its V-gene family, and reads without a unique V-gene family were dropped. As a way to deal with suspected cross-contamination and a sequencing artifact, a later analysis dropped 450 to 600 nucleotide sequences that were highly shared and had low generation probability. For each public chain, a later analysis derived a clonal expansion index from normalized ranks of inferred template counts within each repertoire. Generation probabilities in a later analysis came from a VDJ recombination model fitted to out-of-frame rearrangements, and those results were checked against IGoR. Hypergeometric tests were used in a later analysis to score TCR-TCR, TCR-HLA and TCR-CMV co-occurrence, with a repertoire-size bias correction applied to the TCR pairs. In a later analysis, false discovery rates were estimated by permuting HLA or CMV assignments 20 times. In a later analysis, co-occurring TCRs were grouped with DBSCAN, and TCRdist sequence similarity was added when clustering was performed within HLA-allele-positive subsets. For co-occurrence clustering, repertoires with fewer than 30,000 or more than 120,000 public chains were excluded, along with 5 or 6 repertoires with anomalous nucleotide sharing. TCRdb carries this immuneACCESS record with in-frame sequences only. Its versions omit some clonotypes, under half of them owing to an unresolved V gene in the studies checked, with the rest unexplained. Clone size and V and J calls were adopted from that table, with D and trimming inferred from the DNA. The sample table contains about 160,000 clones; only one count was recorded for 60% to 80% of them. Approximately 4.4% of the sample is in the top ten clones.

These data are taken from a study of cytomegalovirus exposure and HLA in healthy donors (dated by TCRdb to about 2017). About the full investigation: An earlier analysis of several hundred of the donors reported about 300 Gb of sequence data and 117 million unique TCR beta sequences obtained from around 180 million T cells. Among some 410 genotyped donors of the cohort, an average of approximately 250,000 unique TCR beta nucleotide sequences were sequenced per donor, roughly 18% of them non-productive. The study was designed to test whether signatures of past pathogen exposure could be identified by cataloging public T cell receptors. The T cell repertoires of 666 subjects were profiled by immunosequencing and related to cytomegalovirus serostatus. High-throughput TCR immunosequencing, statistical association of individual TCRs with disease status, and machine learning were combined to predict cytomegalovirus infection status. Typing coverage varied by locus: about 629-640 donors for A, B, C, DRB1 and DQB1; some 520 for DQA1; about 600 for DPA1; roughly 450 for DPB1. Genome-wide SNP genotypes for about 65% of the 666 donors were used in a later genetic analysis, which treated that subset as a discovery cohort. An earlier analysis of 587 of the donors applied high-throughput TCR beta sequencing to assess whether each TCR beta V gene segment acted as functional or pseudogenic. Roughly five DR-DQ haplotypes were treated as single units for association and clustering because of strong linkage in the cohort. Of the roughly 430 genotyped donors, around 81% fell in the genetic ancestry cluster associated with self-reported Caucasian donors. In the later analysis, no new phenotypic data were used to find candidate immune exposures; instead, reliance was placed on TCR beta sequences and their occurrence across donors. About 320 gigabases of sequencing data and approximately 84 million unique TCR sequences were included in an early release covering roughly 600 HLA-typed donors. Every discovery cohort repertoire had been produced on one sequencing platform. A later analysis re-examined previously published TCR beta repertoires from 610 or so donors and added high-resolution HLA genotyping to investigate patterns of TCR occurrence. Donor age, sex, ethnicity and CMV serostatus were collected together with the repertoire data. In addition to the first cohort of 666 subjects, a separate validation cohort of 130 or so different subjects was used. HLA typing covered class I and class II loci at four-digit resolution.

V loses 5 bases, J loses 1 base, and the germline ends lie 17 bases apart. The CDR3 numbers 16 residues from cysteine through phenylalanine. Only the CDR3 region is kept as DNA, spanning 48 bases read in frame from base 1. The germline V gene sets CDR1 to SGHAT and CDR2 to FQNNGV. The cohort was made up of 500 to 800 healthy bone marrow donors. Cohort members were all nominally healthy when sampled, although unrecorded immune exposures were likely present. The donor tested CMV seropositive and was one of the 289 seropositive cohort members. Every donor gave a peripheral blood sample, and the peripheral blood mononuclear cells from that sample were used for TCR beta sequencing. Genomic DNA extraction from the blood cell samples was performed with the Qiagen DNeasy Blood Extraction Kit. On the study overall, not on this receptor specifically: In an earlier analysis of about 600 of the donors, most TCR beta V segments appeared in productive rearrangements about 90% or about 30% of the time, broadly matching IMGT annotations. In the study, about 150 TCR beta chains were listed as associated with cytomegalovirus. Compared with equally common non-associated chains, HLA-associated TCR beta chains in a later analysis were more clonally expanded and had lower generation probabilities. A later analysis found that most CMV-associated TCR beta chains appeared HLA-restricted, with HLA associations seemingly driven largely by CMV exposure. Assigning TCR associations to individual alleles was difficult when HLA alleles, especially DR and DQ, strongly co-occurred. Over 15 rarely observed V segments, including chromosome 9 orphons, were excluded from the earlier analysis of a few hundred of the donors because counts were too low. In vitro tests confirmed that three of the cytomegalovirus-associated TCR beta chains recognize cytomegalovirus antigens. A later genetic analysis associated a missense DCLRE1C variant with V-gene and J-gene trimming of TCR beta chains, and an independent cohort replicated the association. Linkage disequilibrium might explain the correlated functional status among segregating V segments, but an unknown experimental factor could not be excluded. In this cohort, only TCR beta chains were sequenced, and detectable features were limited by the absence of alpha or paired-chain data. The 87-base-pair reads could not distinguish some IMGT-functional V segments, including TRBV6-2 and TRBV6-3, so those segments were excluded. The only immune exposure information available for the cohort was CMV serostatus. A cluster of highly shared sequence variants was judged likely to be a technical artifact of the sequencing pipeline. HLA typing was unavailable for some donors at each locus, so association tests used only the typed subset. A later genetic analysis reported fewer N-insertions in productive TCRs among donors in an Asian-associated ancestry cluster than the 666-donor mean. Several of the top co-occurrence clusters appeared to be linked to parvovirus B19, influenza, CMV and Epstein-Barr virus, according to a later analysis. In a later analysis, about 17,000 TCR beta sequences were associated with specific HLA alleles at a false discovery rate of 0.05. A further reported finding was that TCR beta sequences accurately predicted the HLA-A and HLA-B alleles for most subjects in the first cohort. The presence/absence analyses assumed that sequencing depth was roughly uniform across donors, and that assumption may not be true. In a later analysis, the rate of TCR association differed among HLA loci, with DRB1 alleles having the most associated TCRs and HLA-C alleles having the fewest. The classifier was reported to diagnose cytomegalovirus status with high specificity and sensitivity in both the original and validation cohorts. It was suggested by the authors that the approach could potentially be generalized to other disease states and immunological phenotypes. Across donors, most TCR sequences were observed very rarely, whereas some public TCRs were present in many individuals.

Sequenced: PBMCs. The receptor chain draws on TRBV11-2 and TRBJ1-1, and possibly TRBD1, on 5 matching bases. This TCR came from a man aged 18 to 29 in good health and CMV-seropositive. This receptor has the CDR3 CASSHHFRDPNTEAFF. Read as DNA, the sequence is TGTGCCAGCAGCCACCACTTCAGGGATCCGAACACTGAAGCTTTCTTT.